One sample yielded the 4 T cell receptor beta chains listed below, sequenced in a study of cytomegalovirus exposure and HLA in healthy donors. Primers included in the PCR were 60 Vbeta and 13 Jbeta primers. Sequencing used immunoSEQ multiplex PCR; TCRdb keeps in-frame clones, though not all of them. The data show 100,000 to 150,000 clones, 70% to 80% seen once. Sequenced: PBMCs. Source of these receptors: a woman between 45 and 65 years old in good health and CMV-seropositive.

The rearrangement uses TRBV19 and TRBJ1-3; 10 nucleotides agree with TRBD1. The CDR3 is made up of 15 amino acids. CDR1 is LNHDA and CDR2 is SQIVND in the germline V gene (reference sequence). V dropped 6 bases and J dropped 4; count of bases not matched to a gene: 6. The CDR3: CASRRQGATGNTIYF. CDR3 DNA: TGTGCCAGTAGGAGACAGGGGGCAACCGGAAACACCATATATTTT.

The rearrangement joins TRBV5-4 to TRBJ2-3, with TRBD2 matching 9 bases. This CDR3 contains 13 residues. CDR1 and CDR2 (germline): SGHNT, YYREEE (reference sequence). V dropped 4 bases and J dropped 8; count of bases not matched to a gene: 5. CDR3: CASSGGTSSTQYF. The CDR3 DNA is TGTGCCAGCAGCGGAGGGACTAGCTCTACGCAGTATTTT.

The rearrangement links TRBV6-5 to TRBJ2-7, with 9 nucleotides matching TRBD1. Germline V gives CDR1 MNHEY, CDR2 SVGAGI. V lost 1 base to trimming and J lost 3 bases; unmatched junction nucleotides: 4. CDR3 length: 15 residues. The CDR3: CASSYFRGQGYEQYF. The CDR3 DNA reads TGTGCCAGCAGTTACTTTAGGGGACAGGGCTACGAGCAGTACTTC.

The CDR3 spells CASSPPERGETQYF. The DNA of the CDR3 is TGCGCCAGCAGCCCCCCTGAAAGGGGGGAGACCCAGTACTTC. The chain combines TRBV5-1 with TRBJ2-5; D may be TRBD1 (6 bases). V was cut by 4 bases and J by 5 bases, with 15 bases left in between. Germline lookup yields CDR1 SGHRS and CDR2 YFSETQ. The CDR3 loop spans 14 amino acids.